A single sample gave rise to the 25 T cell receptor beta chains below, sequenced in a study of shared clonotypes between healthy human individuals. In the naive CD8 group, cells lacked CD45RO and were positively selected for CCR7, so terminally differentiated effector memory CD45RA+ cells were left out. Generated by immunoSEQ multiplex PCR, the TCRdb table keeps only in-frame clones and is missing some. The sample consists of 2 million to 2.5 million clones, approximately 94% of them appearing once. The sequencing sample was made of naive CD8+ T cells sorted from blood. The receptors originated from a man younger than 35 in good health.

The V gene is TRBV19, the J gene TRBJ2-7, with a tentative D call TRBD1 (5 bases). V shed 8 bases and J shed 0 bases, with 11 bases lying between them. Germline CDR1 and CDR2: LNHDA and SQIVND (reference sequence). The CDR3 is made up of 13 amino acids. In DNA, the CDR3 is TGTGCCAGTTCTCAGGGAACCTCCTACGAGCAGTACTTC. The encoded protein is CASSQGTSYEQYF.

The chain recombines TRBV5-1 with TRBJ1-1; D call uncertain. This CDR3 is 16 amino acids long. The germline CDR1 and CDR2 sequences are SGHRS and YFSETQ. The germline V and J ends were trimmed by 4 bases and 5 bases, with 21 bases remaining between them. This chain's CDR3 is CASSPDRYGEKTEAFF. The DNA of the CDR3 is TGCGCCAGCAGCCCTGACCGATACGGGGAAAAAACTGAAGCTTTCTTT.

J is TRBJ2-3 and V is TRBV11-2, with unresolved D. This CDR3 is 14 amino acids long. In germline, CDR1 is SGHAT, CDR2 FQNNGV. Trimming removed 1 base from V and 2 bases from J, with 7 bases in between. The CDR3 nucleotides are TGTGCCAGCAGCTTAGGCCAGGACACAGATACGCAGTATTTT. The encoded protein is CASSLGQDTDTQYF. The full variable domain, rest sourced from reference TRBV11-2 and TRBJ2-3, is EAGVAQSPRYKIIEKRQSVAFWCNPISGHATLYWYQQILGQGPKLLIQFQNNGVVDDSQLPKDRFSAERLKGVDSTLKIQPAKLEDSAVYLCASSLGQDTDTQYFGPGTRLTVL.

The rearrangement links TRBV11-2 to TRBJ2-1, with D tentatively TRBD2 (7 bases). From germline, CDR1 is SGHAT and CDR2 FQNNGV. The V and J ends lost 4 bases and 5 bases respectively, with 24 bases between them. The CDR3 is made up of 18 amino acids. In DNA form, the CDR3 reads TGTGCCAGCAGCTCGGGAGGACGTCCGGGGGACAAGGACAATGAGCAGTTCTTC. This sequence encodes CASSSGGRPGDKDNEQFF.

Note on this clone: Other DNA sequences within the sample encode an identical CDR3. This chain links TRBV5-6 with TRBJ2-7; D ambiguous. V lost 0 bases and J 3 bases, leaving 10 bases between the germline ends. Germline loops: CDR1 SGHDT, CDR2 YYEEEE. CDR3 size: 14 residues. CDR3 loop: CASSLGPGFYEQYF. CDR3 DNA sequence: TGTGCCAGCAGCTTGGGACCTGGTTTCTACGAGCAGTACTTC.

The chain joins TRBV5-4 to TRBJ2-2; 7 nucleotides agree with TRBD1. This CDR3 comprises 14 residues. In germline, CDR1 is SGHNT, CDR2 YYREEE (reference sequence). With V trimmed by 4 bases and J by 1 base, 1 base remained unmatched. The CDR3 DNA reads TGTGCCAGCAGCCAGGGGGAGAACACCGGGGAGCTGTTTTTT. Translated: CASSQGENTGELFF.

For this clone: This CDR3 is also generated by other DNA sequences in the sample. The V and J genes are TRBV5-1 and TRBJ2-7, with D perhaps being TRBD1 or TRBD2 (5 bases each). The CDR3 contains 14 residues. V dropped 4 bases and J dropped 0 bases, with 11 bases sitting between them. Germline V CDR1 and CDR2: SGHRS, YFSETQ. CDR3 amino acids: CASSDPGLSYEQYF. CDR3 sequence (DNA): TGCGCCAGCAGCGATCCGGGGCTCTCCTACGAGCAGTACTTC.

The V gene is TRBV29-1, the J gene TRBJ1-2; tentatively, D is TRBD1 (6 bases). The V end lost 0 bases, the J end lost 4 bases, and 12 bases lay between the germline ends. CDR1 SQVTM and CDR2 ANQGSEA come from the germline V gene. The CDR3 length is 14 residues. The CDR3 sequence: CSVEESKGVYGYTF. The CDR3 DNA reads TGCAGCGTTGAAGAGAGTAAGGGGGTCTATGGCTACACCTTC.

To note about this clone: At one end the junction does not follow the germline gene, possibly because of a read error. The chain employs TRBV7-9 and TRBJ1-3; D gene uncertain. Looked up from germline, CDR1 is SEHNR and CDR2 is FQNEAQ (reference sequence). The CDR3 covers 12 residues. The CDR3 reads CASSLAGDTIYF. The CDR3 DNA reads TGTGCCAGCAGCTTAGCTGGAGACACCATATATTTT.

The chain combines TRBV28 with TRBJ2-7; 7 bases map to TRBD2. The V gene end was trimmed by 5 bases and the J gene end by 0 bases; junction bases not matched to a gene: 4. Germline values: CDR1 MDHEN, CDR2 SYDVKM. This CDR3 comprises 14 residues. The CDR3 DNA is TGTGCCAGCAGTGCGGGGGTCTCCTCCTACGAGCAGTACTTC. It codes for CASSAGVSSYEQYF.

This chain connects TRBV16 to TRBJ2-7, with 8 bases aligning to TRBD1. The CDR3 runs to 14 residues. Trimming at V came to 6 bases and at J to 1 base, leaving 5 bases not matched to a gene. Germline V gene lookup returns CDR1 KGHSY and CDR2 FQNENV. The DNA for the CDR3 is TGTGCCAGCAGTTTGGGACAGGCGTCCTACGAGCAGTACTTC. It is translated as CASSLGQASYEQYF.

This clone was recorded only once. The chain has TRBV14 and TRBJ2-1; 15 nucleotides line up with TRBD2. Germline loops: CDR1 SGHDN, CDR2 FVKESK. This CDR3 comprises 16 residues. V gave up 6 bases and J gave up 8 bases; unmatched junction bases: 8. CDR3 coding DNA: TGTGCCAGCAGGCCGGGACTAGCGGGAGGTAGGGATGAGCAGTTCTTC. It is translated as CASRPGLAGGRDEQFF.

This clone appeared a single time. The V and J genes are TRBV27 and TRBJ1-1; D may be TRBD1 (6 bases). V lost 0 bases and J lost 0, with 14 bases in between. The CDR3 totals 17 residues. Germline V lookup: CDR1 MNHEY, CDR2 SMNVEV (reference sequence). The CDR3 nucleotides read TGTGCCAGCAGTTTATCGTCCAGGGGCGCCTTGAACACTGAAGCTTTCTTT. Translating gives CASSLSSRGALNTEAFF.

The gene calls are TRBV7-9 and TRBJ2-2; the D is unclear. Per germline, CDR1 SEHNR and CDR2 FQNEAQ (reference sequence). Trimming took 5 bases from V and 0 from J, leaving 10 bases between them. The CDR3 runs to 15 residues. The CDR3 DNA follows: TGTGCCAGCAGCAGTGGACGGACGAACACCGGGGAGCTGTTTTTT. Translation: CASSSGRTNTGELFF.

Worth noting for this clone: This sample also contains other DNA sequences that code for the same CDR3. The chain combines TRBV9 with TRBJ2-3, with D uncertain. The CDR3 extends over 14 amino acids. V shed 7 bases and J shed 0 bases, with 12 bases lying between them. Germline CDR1 SGDLS, CDR2 YYNGEE. The CDR3 nucleotides are TGTGCCAGCTCCGGAGATTCTAGCACAGATACGCAGTATTTT. Translation: CASSGDSSTDTQYF.

This rearrangement joins TRBV12-5 to TRBJ2-1, with TRBD2 matching 11 bases. This CDR3 has 16 amino acids. Germline V gives CDR1 LGHNT, CDR2 FRNRAP. With 6 bases clipped from V and 3 bases from J, the junction kept 7 bases outside the gene matches. CDR3 in DNA: TGTGCTAGTGGGGTTCTAGCGGGAGGATTCTACAATGAGCAGTTCTTC. Protein: CASGVLAGGFYNEQFF.

The chain is built from TRBV30 and TRBJ2-5; D is unclear. CDR3 length equals 17 residues. V was shortened by 3 bases and J by 3 bases, with 23 bases between the two germline ends. Germline CDR1 is GTSNPN and CDR2 is SVGIG (reference sequence). CDR3 DNA: TGTGCCTGGAGGGGCGTCCCGTCGACGAAAACAAAAGAGACCCAGTACTTC. Encoded protein: CAWRGVPSTKTKETQYF.

The CDR3 is CASSQELSGMEQFF. The CDR3 DNA is TGCGCCAGCAGCCAGGAACTTAGCGGGATGGAGCAGTTCTTC. The chain has TRBV4-1 and TRBJ2-1, with 8 bases identical to TRBD2. V lost 3 bases to trimming and J lost 10 bases; unmatched junction nucleotides: 8. Germline lookup yields CDR1 MGHRA and CDR2 YSYEKL. CDR3 length: 14 residues.

V usage is TRBV4-1 and J usage is TRBJ1-1; 7 positions agree with TRBD1. The CDR3 is 14 residues long. The V gene end was trimmed by 1 base and the J gene end by 4 bases; junction bases not matched to a gene: 3. Looked up from germline, CDR1 is MGHRA and CDR2 is YSYEKL. CDR3 in DNA: TGCGCCAGCAGCCAAGGAACAGGGGTCACTGAAGCTTTCTTT. Amino acid sequence: CASSQGTGVTEAFF.

This chain joins TRBV4-2 and TRBJ2-5; D gene unclear. The DNA end lines up better with TRBJ2-7; the J call may be wrong. CDR1 and CDR2 from the germline V gene are LGHNA and YNFKEQ. This CDR3 comprises 15 residues. The DNA for the CDR3 is TGTGCCAGCAGCCAAGATCCGGGCCTTATCTACGAGCAGTACTTC. This gives the protein CASSQDPGLIYEQYF.

J is TRBJ1-2 and V is TRBV6-5; no clear D gene. V lost 5 bases, J lost 5 bases, and 18 bases lay in between. This CDR3 has 15 amino acids. From germline, CDR1 is MNHEY and CDR2 SVGAGI. DNA of the CDR3: TGTGCCAGCAGTCCTCGAGGAGCCCCTCAATATGGCTACACCTTC. Translating gives CASSPRGAPQYGYTF.

This clone was found a few times. The rearrangement links TRBV16 to TRBJ1-1; a weak D match, TRBD1 (6 bases). The V end was cut by 4 bases, the J end by 0 bases, with 9 bases between. Looked up from germline, CDR1 is KGHSY and CDR2 is FQNENV. There are 14 residues in the CDR3. This CDR3 reads CASSRQGMNTEAFF. The CDR3 nucleotides read TGTGCCAGCAGCCGGCAGGGGATGAACACTGAAGCTTTCTTT.

The V gene is TRBV18, the J gene TRBJ2-7; the match to TRBD1 covers 8 bases. The CDR3 consists of 15 residues. The V and J ends lost 2 bases and 4 bases, in that order; junction bases with no gene match: 7. CDR1 and CDR2 from the germline V gene are KGHSH and LQKENI. As DNA, the CDR3 is TGTGCCAGCTCACCATCGGCAGGGGGCTCGTACGAGCAGTACTTC. This encodes CASSPSAGGSYEQYF.

V usage is TRBV12-1 and J usage is TRBJ2-3; the tabulated D call, TRBD2, remains unverified against the DNA. TRBV12-1 is described as a pseudogene. This CDR3 has 20 residues. CDR3 protein: CASLPPTSGGATKVTDTQYF. CDR3 nucleotides: TGTGCCAGCCTTCCCCCTACTAGCGGGGGGGCAACGAAGGTCACAGATACGCAGTATTTT.

The chain has TRBV6-5 and TRBJ1-4; TRBD1 matches at 7 bases. V lost 6 bases, J lost 6 bases, and 4 bases stayed unmatched. CDR3 length: 13 residues. Germline loops: CDR1 MNHEY, CDR2 SVGAGI. The CDR3 reads CASSSGTDEKLFF. The CDR3 coding sequence is TGTGCCAGCAGCTCCGGGACAGATGAAAAACTGTTTTTT.